The clone carrying this T cell receptor beta chain was counted a few times. Profiling relied on immunoSEQ multiplex PCR, and the TCRdb table lists in-frame clones only, not all of them. The top ten hold 20% to 30% of the sample, which has more than 95,000 clones, about 80% seen once. The data were obtained in a study of blood T cell repertoires in COVID-19. Losses at the gene ends were 4 bases for V and 8 bases for J; bases not matched to a gene: 6. Germline loops: CDR1 MNHEY, CDR2 SMNVEV (reference sequence). The CDR3 has 15 amino acids. The sequence derives from a human donor in a cohort sampled during active COVID-19. This sequence joins TRBV27 and TRBJ2-2, with TRBD1 matching 11 bases. The sequencing input was peripheral blood. For the CDR3, the DNA is TGTGCCAGCAGTTCCGGGACAGGGGGACGAGGGGAGCTGTTTTTT. Translating it yields CASSSGTGGRGELFF.